The T cell receptor beta chain under discussion was sequenced for a study of T cell responses to AZD1222 COVID-19 vaccine (dated by TCRdb to about 2021). Study-level background: AZD1222 recipients whose second dose came at about 4 weeks and those whose second dose came at about 12 weeks were combined into one group, since spike-specific TCR depth and breadth did not differ between the two schedules. A total of about 230 trial participants underwent TCR sequencing, of whom 207 received two doses of AZD1222 and about 26 received two doses of the MenACWY control vaccine. Trial participants were enrolled by age into 18-55, 56-69 and 70-plus year subgroups, with about 150, 27 and 61 TCR-sequenced participants respectively.

Trimming at the junction amounts to 4 bases on V and 15 bases on J, and the germline ends lie 19 bases apart. Sequences SGHTA (CDR1) and FQGNSA (CDR2) are obtained from the germline V gene. The CDR3 contains 13 residues, cysteine and phenylalanine counted. Only the CDR3 part of the read is kept: 39 bases, read in frame from the first base. The CDR3 regions of human TCRbeta chains were analyzed by immunosequencing. Processing in the source paper ran as follows. Repertoire TCRs were matched against a reference library of SARS-CoV-2-specific TCRs generated with the MIRA antigen-specificity platform. Breadth was defined as the fraction of unique TCRs that were SARS-CoV-2-associated. Depth was defined as the fraction of total T cells that were SARS-CoV-2-associated. Using the MIRA data, every spike-specific TCR was mapped to the spike region that the TCR reacted to and assigned to either a CD4 or a CD8 class. Log10-transformed breadth and depth values were compared by one-way ANOVA with Sidak's multiple comparisons tests. The table comes from immuneACCESS by way of TCRdb, which keeps in-frame sequences with V and J called. Part of the clones is missing from these tables; in studies checked, under half for an unresolved V gene and the rest for unknown reasons. V, J and clone size reflect that table, while D and trimming were determined from the DNA. The sample has some 89,000 clones on record, over 85% of them singletons. In total, the top ten clones hold approximately 2% of the sample.

The paper as a whole reports these results and caveats: Vaccine-associated CD4 TCRs spanned the whole spike protein, with dominant responses in regions 160-218 and 743-854. Only a handful of AZD1222 recipients were SARS-CoV-2 seropositive at baseline, limiting conclusions about previously exposed vaccinees. Participants were mostly white British, with more females than males. The authors suggested clonal diversity may have been underestimated. Because no day 14 peak-response samples were available, repertoires were characterized only after the peak T cell response. Reportedly, close to half of the unique spike-specific TCRs recognized epitopes lying outside the regions that are mutated in the B.1.351 and B.1.1.7 variants. The 56-69-year group was small, and its depth increase did not reach significance, likely because of low power. After two AZD1222 doses, both the breadth and the depth of spike-specific TCRs were significantly higher than at day 0 and than in MenACWY recipients.

About this clone itself: The antigen it binds to is not known. No quality values exist for individual bases; no much larger clone is one base distant.

The label giving this sample's time point can be read as: baseline before first vaccination. Vaccinee samples were obtained from the UK trials COV001 and COV002, which included a single-blind randomized controlled phase 2/3 trial of AZD1222 (ChAdOx1 nCoV-19) in healthy adults. Trial participant PBMC samples were collected at day 0 and day 28 after the second dose for TCRbeta chain sequencing. Here the sequenced sample was peripheral blood, taken on day 0 of AZD1222 vaccination. This chain is built from TRBV7-2 and TRBJ2-1, with the D gene not clear enough to name. The receptor comes from an adult in good health. The nucleotide sequence reads TGTGCCAGCAGCTCCCTACCCGGCCAAATGACGTTCTTC. It specifies CASSSLPGQMTFF.